These 29 T cell receptor beta chains were all obtained from the same sample, sequenced in a study of OX40 agonist ivuxolimab in advanced cancers. Method: immunoSEQ multiplex PCR; TCRdb's copy keeps in-frame clones and lacks some. The repertoire holds 45,000 to 65,000 clones, with almost 90% as singletons. The source was CD4+ or CD8+ T cells sorted from blood, collected in a trial of the OX40 agonist ivuxolimab. The source of these receptors is an adult with an advanced solid tumor such as melanoma, head and neck, liver or kidney cancer.

The chain recombines TRBV4-1 with TRBJ1-1, with 7 bases that match TRBD1. V shed 1 base and J 5 bases; nucleotides not matched to a gene: 7. Germline V gives CDR1 MGHRA, CDR2 YSYEKL. CDR3 size: 15 residues. CDR3 amino acids: CASSQAYRGKTEAFF. CDR3 sequence (DNA): TGCGCCAGCAGCCAAGCGTACAGGGGAAAGACTGAAGCTTTCTTT.

The CDR3 sequence is CASLRGSGYTF. The CDR3 region has the DNA TGTGCCAGTCTTAGGGGTTCTGGCTACACCTTC. The chain employs TRBV2 and TRBJ1-2, with D possibly TRBD1 on 5 matching bases. The CDR3 loop spans 11 amino acids. The germline V gene encodes CDR1 SNHLY and CDR2 FYNNEI. Trimming took 9 bases from V and 7 from J, leaving 12 bases between them.

This chain links TRBV6-1 with TRBJ2-7, with 9 nucleotides matching TRBD2. The CDR3 is 18 residues long. Germline V CDR1 and CDR2: MNHNS, SASEGT. After removal of 4 bases from V and 4 bases from J, the junction contained 17 bases not matched to a gene. CDR3 in amino acids: CASSVQRASGVSSYEQYF. DNA for the CDR3: TGTGCCAGCAGTGTACAACGGGCTAGCGGGGTGTCCTCGTACGAGCAGTACTTC.

This chain uses TRBV10-1 with TRBJ2-2; D uncertain. V lost 2 bases to trimming and J lost 1 base, with 8 bases between them. Germline V CDR1 and CDR2: WNHNN, SYGVQD (reference sequence). There are 15 residues in the CDR3. CDR3 residues: CASSEDWKNTGELFF. Here the CDR3 DNA reads TGCGCCAGCAGTGAGGACTGGAAGAACACCGGGGAGCTGTTTTTT.

The chain employs TRBV20-1 and TRBJ1-2; D is perhaps TRBD1 (5 bases). V gave up 2 bases and J gave up 6 bases, with 7 bases separating them. CDR3 length: 11 amino acids. Germline V gives CDR1 DFQATT, CDR2 SNEGSKA (reference sequence). The CDR3 sequence is CSARRGDGYTF. The CDR3 region has the DNA TGCAGTGCTAGAAGAGGGGATGGCTACACCTTC.

The rearrangement uses TRBV4-1 and TRBJ2-7, with D unclear. The CDR3 runs to 14 residues. The germline CDR1 and CDR2 sequences are MGHRA and YSYEKL. Deletions cut 1 base from V and 2 bases from J, with 9 bases between. This CDR3 is CASSQVLATYEQYF. The CDR3 nucleotides read TGCGCCAGCAGCCAAGTTCTCGCGACCTACGAGCAGTACTTC.

The V gene is TRBV30, the J gene TRBJ2-7, with unresolved D. Germline V gives CDR1 GTSNPN, CDR2 SVGIG (reference sequence). V lost 0 bases and J 6 bases, leaving 6 bases between the germline ends. There are 11 residues in the CDR3. The CDR3: CAWSVSREQYF. In nucleotides, the CDR3 is TGTGCCTGGAGTGTGTCTCGCGAGCAGTACTTC.

The V gene is TRBV30, the J gene TRBJ1-1; D not resolved. CDR1 and CDR2 from the germline V gene are GTSNPN and SVGIG (reference sequence). The CDR3 contains 13 residues. V lost 0 bases and J lost 6, with 11 bases in between. The CDR3 DNA reads TGTGCCTGGAGTGTTAGGAGGTGGGCTGAAGCTTTCTTT. As protein: CAWSVRRWAEAFF.

The rearrangement uses TRBV5-1 and TRBJ1-2; D remains ambiguous. V gave up 5 bases and J gave up 2 bases, with 10 bases separating them. Germline values: CDR1 SGHRS, CDR2 YFSETQ. This CDR3 spans 13 amino acids. In nucleotides, the CDR3 is TGCGCCAGCAGGGTGGTGGGGAACTATGGCTACACCTTC. This gives the protein CASRVVGNYGYTF.

The J gene is TRBJ2-5, the V gene TRBV5-6; D not resolved. The V end was cut by 2 bases, the J end by 1 base, with 12 bases between. This CDR3 is built from 15 residues. Germline V CDR1 and CDR2: SGHDT, YYEEEE. CDR3 sequence (DNA): TGTGCCAGCAGCTTTGAGCTCCTTGGCCAAGAGACCCAGTACTTC. Protein: CASSFELLGQETQYF.

This sequence joins TRBV7-9 and TRBJ2-5; 8 nucleotides agree with TRBD1. CDR1 is SEHNR, CDR2 FQNEAQ, per germline (reference sequence). The V segment lost 6 bases and the J segment 5 bases; nucleotides outside the gene matches: 14. The CDR3 consists of 16 residues. The CDR3 sequence is CASSPSRQGIFETQYF. CDR3 DNA: TGTGCCAGCAGTCCTTCTCGACAGGGGATTTTTGAGACCCAGTACTTC. Using reference TRBV7-9 and TRBJ2-5 for the parts outside the CDR3, the full variable domain is DTGVSQNPRHKITKRGQNVTFRCDPISEHNRLYWYRQTLGQGPEFLTYFQNEAQLEKSRLLSDRFSAERPKGSFSTLEIQRTEQGDSAMYLCASSPSRQGIFETQYFGPGTRLLVL.

The chain uses TRBV5-1 and TRBJ2-7, with 7 positions matching TRBD2. The germline V gene encodes CDR1 SGHRS and CDR2 YFSETQ. The CDR3 is 16 amino acids. Unmatched junction bases numbered 10, after V lost 0 bases and J lost 4 bases. CDR3 region: CASSLDSGGLRYEQYF. CDR3 bases: TGCGCCAGCAGCTTGGATTCGGGAGGCTTACGGTACGAGCAGTACTTC.

The rearrangement joins TRBV19 to TRBJ1-1; unclear D gene. This CDR3 is built from 13 residues. Germline V lookup: CDR1 LNHDA, CDR2 SQIVND (reference sequence). V dropped 1 base and J dropped 5 bases, with 8 bases sitting between them. CDR3 sequence (DNA): TGTGCCAGTAGTATAGGTGGCGGGACTGAAGCTTTCTTT. As protein: CASSIGGGTEAFF.

CDR3 bases: TGTGCCAGCAGTGAAGCGAGAGAAAAACTGTTTTTT. Its protein is CASSEAREKLFF. This chain connects TRBV6-1 to TRBJ1-4, with D uncertain. Germline lookup yields CDR1 MNHNS and CDR2 SASEGT. The CDR3 covers 12 residues. With 0 bases removed from V and 8 bases from J, the gap between germline ends came to 4 bases.

The chain joins TRBV14 to TRBJ1-2, with 8 bases matching TRBD1. The CDR3 runs to 15 residues. The V gene end was trimmed by 3 bases and the J gene end by 5 bases; junction bases not matched to a gene: 8. Germline V lookup: CDR1 SGHDN, CDR2 FVKESK. In DNA, the CDR3 is TGTGCCAGCAGCCAGACGGGACAGGCAGTATATGGCTACACCTTC. Its translation is CASSQTGQAVYGYTF.

Remarks on this clone: Different DNA sequences within this sample yield the same CDR3. The genes are TRBV5-1 and TRBJ2-3; the D gene is possibly TRBD1 (6 bases). The CDR3 contains 13 residues. Germline CDR1 reads SGHRS; CDR2 reads YFSETQ. V dropped 4 bases and J dropped 0 bases, with 6 bases sitting between them. The CDR3 sequence: CASSGGSTDTQYF. CDR3 in DNA: TGCGCCAGCAGCGGGGGCAGCACAGATACGCAGTATTTT.

The V call is TRBV14, the J call TRBJ2-1, with TRBD2 matching over 9 bases. Losses at the gene ends were 1 base for V and 2 bases for J; bases not matched to a gene: 6. The CDR3 covers 17 residues. Germline CDR1 and CDR2: SGHDN and FVKESK. CDR3 sequence reads: CASSQGNLAGTYNEQFF. The CDR3 bases are TGTGCCAGCAGCCAAGGGAATCTAGCGGGGACCTACAATGAGCAGTTCTTC.

The CDR3 sequence: CASSSAAKNIQYF. In DNA, the CDR3 is TGTGCCAGCAGTTCGGCAGCCAAAAACATTCAGTACTTC. The V gene is TRBV28, the J gene TRBJ2-4; D uncertain. CDR1 and CDR2 from the germline V gene are MDHEN and SYDVKM. CDR3 size: 13 residues. The V and J ends lost 4 bases and 0 bases respectively, with 4 bases between them.

J is TRBJ2-5 and V is TRBV5-8, with 7 positions matching TRBD2. The V gene's germline CDR1 is SGHTS and CDR2 YDEGEE. J gave up 2 bases and V 3 bases, and 10 bases lay outside the gene matches. This CDR3 has 16 residues. Here the CDR3 DNA reads TGTGCCAGCAGCTGGGTGGCGGGAGTGGGTCAAGAGACCCAGTACTTC. This sequence encodes CASSWVAGVGQETQYF.

The V and J genes are TRBV6-6 and TRBJ1-2, with TRBD1 identical over 9 bases. The germline gives CDR1 MNHNY, CDR2 SVGAGI (reference sequence). V was pared by 4 bases and J by 7 bases, with 4 bases of the junction left unmatched. The CDR3 is 13 residues long. The CDR3 nucleotides read TGTGCCAGCAGTTTTGGGGACAGGGCTGGCTACACCTTC. This encodes CASSFGDRAGYTF.

This clone has a handful of counts. The J gene is TRBJ1-2, the V gene TRBV6-1, with TRBD1 matching 7 bases. The CDR3 covers 14 residues. J lost 8 bases, V lost 2 bases, and 8 bases had no gene match. Looked up from germline, CDR1 is MNHNS and CDR2 is SASEGT. CDR3 sequence reads: CASSESRRQGGYTF. CDR3 DNA sequence: TGTGCCAGCAGTGAATCCCGCCGACAGGGAGGCTACACCTTC.

This chain joins TRBV28 and TRBJ1-4, with unresolved D. The germline CDR1 and CDR2 sequences are MDHEN and SYDVKM. V was pared by 6 bases and J by 0 bases, with 8 bases between. There are 14 residues in the CDR3. In DNA form, the CDR3 reads TGTGCCAGCAGCCCCTATGCAACTAATGAAAAACTGTTTTTT. As protein: CASSPYATNEKLFF.

A note on this clone: Other nucleotide sequences from this sample produce the same CDR3. V is TRBV25-1 and J is TRBJ2-3, with a weak D call TRBD1 (6 bases). V lost 4 bases to trimming and J lost 1 base, with 12 bases between them. The CDR3 is 15 residues long. Germline V gene data show CDR1 as MGHDK and CDR2 as SYGVNS. CDR3 sequence: CASSAQGLGTDTQYF. In DNA, the CDR3 is TGTGCCAGCAGTGCCCAGGGGTTGGGCACAGATACGCAGTATTTT.

The chain combines TRBV5-1 with TRBJ2-7, with D maybe TRBD2 (6 bases). The ends were cut back, 0 bases at V and 7 bases at J, with 17 bases in the middle. Germline V gene lookup returns CDR1 SGHRS and CDR2 YFSETQ. The CDR3 length is 15 residues. As DNA, the CDR3 is TGCGCCAGCAGCTTGGATCTGGGGGGACCTGGGGAGCAGTACTTC. The encoded protein is CASSLDLGGPGEQYF.

The rearrangement links TRBV5-6 to TRBJ2-1; 13 nucleotides align to TRBD2. CDR3 size: 16 residues. Looked up from germline, CDR1 is SGHDT and CDR2 is YYEEEE. The junction had 3 bases not matched to a gene; V was cut back by 3 bases and J by 3 bases. CDR3 nucleotide sequence: TGTGCCAGCAGCTCGGGACTAGCGGGGATCTACAATGAGCAGTTCTTC. This sequence encodes CASSSGLAGIYNEQFF.

A few counts support this clone. The rearrangement uses TRBV7-8 and TRBJ2-6; TRBD1 aligns across 7 bases. Germline V gives CDR1 SGHVS, CDR2 FQNEAQ. Trimming removed 3 bases from V and 2 bases from J; junction bases left unmatched: 7. CDR3 length: 17 amino acids. CDR3 in amino acids: CASSLFPGQTGANVLTF. The CDR3 nucleotides read TGTGCCAGCAGCTTGTTCCCGGGACAGACTGGGGCCAACGTCCTGACTTTC. Full variable domain (missing parts from reference TRBV7-8 and TRBJ2-6): GAGVSQSPRYKVAKRGQDVALRCDPISGHVSLFWYQQALGQGPEFLTYFQNEAQLDKSGLPSDRFFAERPEGSVSTLKIQRTQQEDSAVYLCASSLFPGQTGANVLTFGAGSRLTVL.

V is TRBV28 and J is TRBJ2-5; D may be TRBD2 (5 bases). Germline values: CDR1 MDHEN, CDR2 SYDVKM. Trimming removed 5 bases from V and 0 bases from J, with 13 bases in between. CDR3 length: 15 amino acids. CDR3 nucleotides: TGTGCCAGCAGTCCCCGATCGGGGAACCAAGAGACCCAGTACTTC. As protein: CASSPRSGNQETQYF. Combining the CDR3 with reference TRBV28 and TRBJ2-5 gives the whole variable domain DVKVTQSSRYLVKRTGEKVFLECVQDMDHENMFWYRQDPGLGLRLIYFSYDVKMKEKGDIPEGYSVSREKKERFSLILESASTNQTSMYLCASSPRSGNQETQYFGPGTRLLVL.

The chain combines TRBV28 with TRBJ1-2, with 12 bases aligning to TRBD1. With V trimmed by 2 bases and J by 2 bases, 6 bases remained unmatched. This CDR3 contains 17 residues. Germline assignment: CDR1 MDHEN and CDR2 SYDVKM. Here the CDR3 reads CASSLGGQGARNYGYTF. The CDR3 nucleotides are TGTGCCAGCAGTTTAGGGGGACAGGGGGCGCGCAACTATGGCTACACCTTC.

J is TRBJ1-2 and V is TRBV5-6; D might be TRBD1 (5 bases). The germline gives CDR1 SGHDT, CDR2 YYEEEE. This CDR3 has 12 residues. Trimming stripped 2 bases from V and 7 bases from J, with 9 bases between. CDR3 protein: CASSFGGAGYTF. In DNA form, the CDR3 reads TGTGCCAGCAGCTTTGGAGGGGCTGGCTACACCTTC. The full variable domain, rest sourced from reference TRBV5-6 and TRBJ1-2, is DAGVTQSPTHLIKTRGQQVTLRCSPKSGHDTVSWYQQALGQGPQFIFQYYEEEERQRGNFPDRFSGHQFPNYSSELNVNALLLGDSALYLCASSFGGAGYTFGSGTRLTVV.